This passage covers 20 T cell receptor beta chains from one sample sequenced in a study of beta chain features in type 1 diabetes. cDNA synthesis used the whole RNA isolate, giving expressed TCRB sequences. Method: immunoSEQ multiplex PCR; TCRdb's copy keeps in-frame clones and lacks some. This sample carries just over 450,000 clones, roughly 31% of them seen once, and the ten largest clones take around 0.065%. What was sequenced was naive CD4+ T cells from blood. The receptor source for this set is a man aged 18 to 35 in good health.

The chain is built from TRBV5-1 and TRBJ2-5, with TRBD2 as a possible D gene (5 bases). The V gene lost 1 base and the J gene lost 5 bases, with 12 bases spanning the gap. This CDR3 is 14 amino acids long. Germline V lookup: CDR1 SGHRS, CDR2 YFSETQ. CDR3 residues: CASSLTPEEETQYF. The CDR3, as DNA: TGCGCCAGCAGCTTGACCCCGGAGGAGGAGACCCAGTACTTC.

J is TRBJ1-5 and V is TRBV4-3, with D maybe TRBD1 (6 bases). Per the germline V gene, CDR1 is LGHNA and CDR2 is YSLEER. V lost 0 bases and J 5 bases, leaving 11 bases between the germline ends. This CDR3 has 15 residues. The CDR3 DNA reads TGCGCCAGCAGCCAAGACGGGGCAGGGGATCAGCCCCAGCATTTT. Residues: CASSQDGAGDQPQHF.

The chain's CDR3 is CASSLLASSTDTQYF. As DNA, the CDR3 is TGCGCCAGCAGCCTACTAGCGTCTAGCACAGATACGCAGTATTTT. The chain is built from TRBV4-3 and TRBJ2-3, with 7 bases that match TRBD2. Germline assignment: CDR1 LGHNA and CDR2 YSLEER. Unmatched junction bases numbered 4, after V lost 4 bases and J lost 0 bases. The CDR3 has 15 amino acids.

The chain joins TRBV23-1 to TRBJ2-3, with TRBD2 as a possible D gene (6 bases). TRBV23-1 is given ORF status, its function remaining uncertain. V lost 3 bases to trimming and J lost 0 bases, with 16 bases between them. The CDR3 consists of 17 residues. CDR3 residues: CASSQRDSDFSTDTQYF. CDR3 nucleotides: TGCGCCAGCAGTCAGCGGGACTCCGACTTTAGCACAGATACGCAGTATTTT.

The chain is built from TRBV30 and TRBJ2-3; TRBD1 matches 9 bases. The CDR3 has 14 residues. The V gene end was trimmed by 0 bases and the J gene end by 5 bases; junction bases not matched to a gene: 3. CDR1 and CDR2 (germline): GTSNPN, SVGIG (reference sequence). The CDR3 nucleotides read TGTGCCTGGAGTGTACAGGGGGCGCAAGATACGCAGTATTTT. Protein product: CAWSVQGAQDTQYF.

This clone was picked up a small number of times. V is TRBV9 and J is TRBJ1-2; D unclear. CDR1 and CDR2 (germline): SGDLS, YYNGEE. The CDR3 spans 13 residues. Deletions cut 0 bases from V and 6 bases from J, with 9 bases between. CDR3 DNA sequence: TGTGCCAGCAGCGTAGGTCCGGTCGATGGCTACACCTTC. Translated: CASSVGPVDGYTF.

Written as DNA, the CDR3 is TGTGCCAGCACCCGACAGCTTAACACTGAAGCTTTCTTT. This codes for CASTRQLNTEAFF. The V call is TRBV11-2, the J call TRBJ1-1, with TRBD1 as a possible D gene (5 bases). V shed 7 bases and J shed 2 bases, with 11 bases lying between them. This CDR3 contains 13 residues. CDR1 and CDR2 from the germline V gene are SGHAT and FQNNGV.

The V gene is TRBV28, the J gene TRBJ2-3; 7 bases are a match to TRBD2. Germline assignment: CDR1 MDHEN and CDR2 SYDVKM. The CDR3 has 15 residues. Germline trimming cut 2 bases from V and 3 bases from J; bases unmatched to any gene: 5. CDR3 nucleotide sequence: TGTGCCAGCAGTTTACGTGCGGGAGAGACAGATACGCAGTATTTT. It translates to CASSLRAGETDTQYF.

This clone was seen a few times. The V call is TRBV5-1, the J call TRBJ2-1, with D perhaps TRBD1 (6 bases). CDR1 is SGHRS, CDR2 YFSETQ, per germline. V was shortened by 4 bases and J by 7 bases, with 18 bases between the two germline ends. The CDR3 covers 15 residues. CDR3 nucleotides: TGCGCCAGCAGCGCTGGGACATTCTCATCGAATGAGCAGTTCTTC. Translation gives CASSAGTFSSNEQFF.

A few counts support this clone. The gene calls are TRBV7-9 and TRBJ2-7; D perhaps matches TRBD2 (6 bases). Germline V lookup: CDR1 SEHNR, CDR2 FQNEAQ (reference sequence). CDR3 length equals 14 residues. V was shortened by 3 bases and J by 2 bases, with 11 bases between the two germline ends. This CDR3 is CASSFTGTPYEQYF. The CDR3 nucleotides are TGTGCCAGCAGCTTCACCGGGACTCCCTACGAGCAGTACTTC.

J is TRBJ2-7 and V is TRBV29-1; D gene uncertain. This CDR3 is built from 13 residues. Germline V CDR1 and CDR2: SQVTM, ANQGSEA. Trimming stripped 5 bases from V and 5 bases from J, with 16 bases between. The chain's CDR3 is CSVRAPLQNEQYF. The CDR3 DNA follows: TGCAGCGTTCGCGCCCCCCTTCAAAACGAGCAGTACTTC.

The chain is built from TRBV4-2 and TRBJ2-7; TRBD1 matches 7 bases. CDR1 is LGHNA, CDR2 YNFKEQ, per germline. This CDR3 comprises 15 residues. The trim removed 6 bases at V and 3 bases at J, leaving 11 bases unmatched. Here the CDR3 DNA reads TGTGCCAGCAGTTCCGGACAGGATTTTATCTACGAGCAGTACTTC. It is translated as CASSSGQDFIYEQYF.

The chain joins TRBV29-1 to TRBJ2-5; 8 bases agree with TRBD1. V trimming: 5 bases; J trimming: 5 bases; junction bases outside the gene matches: 4. This CDR3 spans 12 amino acids. CDR1 SQVTM and CDR2 ANQGSEA come from the germline V gene. In DNA, the CDR3 is TGCAGCGTTAAGACAGGGGCGGAGACCCAGTACTTC. Its translation: CSVKTGAETQYF.

This clone has only a few counts. The chain joins TRBV5-1 to TRBJ2-5; TRBD1 is a possible D gene (6 bases). With 0 bases removed from V and 5 bases from J, the gap between germline ends came to 11 bases. The CDR3 is made up of 14 amino acids. Germline-derived CDR1 and CDR2 are SGHRS and YFSETQ. DNA for the CDR3: TGCGCCAGCAGCTTGGCAGGGGTGCGGGAGACCCAGTACTTC. It yields the protein CASSLAGVRETQYF.

This clone has more than one count but fewer than ten. The chain combines TRBV9 with TRBJ2-6; a weak D match, TRBD1 (6 bases). Germline values: CDR1 SGDLS, CDR2 YYNGEE. Trimming removed 6 bases at V and 2 bases at J, with 6 bases between. The CDR3 totals 13 residues. DNA of the CDR3: TGTGCCAGCAACAGGGCTGGGGCCAACGTCCTGACTTTC. It specifies CASNRAGANVLTF.

This clone has just a few counts. The V call is TRBV9, the J call TRBJ2-3; the match to TRBD1 covers 8 bases. Losses at the gene ends were 3 bases for V and 4 bases for J; bases not matched to a gene: 7. Germline V gene sequence: CDR1 SGDLS, CDR2 YYNGEE. This CDR3 has 15 amino acids. The CDR3 here is CASSAGQGWADTQYF. CDR3 nucleotides: TGTGCCAGCAGCGCCGGACAGGGTTGGGCAGATACGCAGTATTTT.

This clone occurred a few times. This chain connects TRBV9 to TRBJ1-4; 7 nucleotides match TRBD1. Trimming cost V 3 bases and J 4 bases; bases outside gene matches: 9. CDR1 and CDR2 from the germline V gene are SGDLS and YYNGEE. The CDR3 is made up of 16 amino acids. CDR3 DNA sequence: TGTGCCAGCAGCGCGCGCTGGACAGGACGTAATGAAAAACTGTTTTTT. Translation gives CASSARWTGRNEKLFF. The whole variable domain, remainder taken from reference TRBV9 and TRBJ1-4, is DSGVTQTPKHLITATGQRVTLRCSPRSGDLSVYWYQQSLDQGLQFLIQYYNGEERAKGNILERFSAQQFPDLHSELNLSSLELGDSALYFCASSARWTGRNEKLFFGSGTQLSVL.

This chain joins TRBV6-5 and TRBJ2-7; a weak D match, TRBD1 (6 bases). Germline values: CDR1 MNHEY, CDR2 SVGAGI. The V end was cut by 1 base, the J end by 2 bases, with 9 bases between. CDR3 size: 14 residues. The CDR3 coding sequence is TGTGCCAGCAGTTACTTCAGGGGAACCTACGAGCAGTACTTC. It is translated as CASSYFRGTYEQYF.

This chain joins TRBV7-9 and TRBJ2-7; 10 bases are a match to TRBD2. Germline V lookup: CDR1 SEHNR, CDR2 FQNEAQ (reference sequence). The junction had 11 bases not matched to a gene; V was cut back by 3 bases and J by 3 bases. This CDR3 comprises 17 residues. Here the CDR3 reads CASSFTPASGGNYEQYF. The CDR3 bases are TGTGCCAGCAGCTTTACCCCAGCTAGCGGGGGAAACTACGAGCAGTACTTC.

This clone was seen only a few times. The rearrangement links TRBV9 to TRBJ2-3; TRBD1 might be the D (5 bases). V lost 0 bases and J 3 bases, leaving 11 bases between the germline ends. Germline CDR1 SGDLS, CDR2 YYNGEE. The CDR3 runs to 15 residues. The CDR3 nucleotides are TGTGCCAGCAGCGTAGAGGCAGGGATGACAGATACGCAGTATTTT. Translated, it gives CASSVEAGMTDTQYF.